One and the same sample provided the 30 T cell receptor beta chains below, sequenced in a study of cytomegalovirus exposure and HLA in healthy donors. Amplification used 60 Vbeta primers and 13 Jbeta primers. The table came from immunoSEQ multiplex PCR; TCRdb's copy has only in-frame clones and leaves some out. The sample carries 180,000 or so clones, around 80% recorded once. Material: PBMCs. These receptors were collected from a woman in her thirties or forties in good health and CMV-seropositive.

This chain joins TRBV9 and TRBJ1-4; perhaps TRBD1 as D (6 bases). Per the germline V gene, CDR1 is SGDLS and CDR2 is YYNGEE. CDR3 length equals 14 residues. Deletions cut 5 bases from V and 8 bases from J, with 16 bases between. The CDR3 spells CASSSRGGSEKLFF. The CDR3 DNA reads TGTGCCAGCAGTTCTAGGGGGGGGAGCGAAAAACTGTTTTTT. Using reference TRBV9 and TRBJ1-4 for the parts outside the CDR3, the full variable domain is DSGVTQTPKHLITATGQRVTLRCSPRSGDLSVYWYQQSLDQGLQFLIQYYNGEERAKGNILERFSAQQFPDLHSELNLSSLELGDSALYFCASSSRGGSEKLFFGSGTQLSVL.

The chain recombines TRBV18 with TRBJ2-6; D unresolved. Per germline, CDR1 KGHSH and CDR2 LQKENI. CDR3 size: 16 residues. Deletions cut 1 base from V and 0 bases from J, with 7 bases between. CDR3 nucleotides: TGTGCCAGCTCACCACGTCTCCTCTCTGGGGCCAACGTCCTGACTTTC. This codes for CASSPRLLSGANVLTF.

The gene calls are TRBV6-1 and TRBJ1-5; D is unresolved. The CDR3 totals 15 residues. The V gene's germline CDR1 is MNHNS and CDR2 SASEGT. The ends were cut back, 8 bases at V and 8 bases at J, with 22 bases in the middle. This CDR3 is CASLGPLLQNEPQHF. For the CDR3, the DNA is TGTGCCAGCCTAGGCCCCCTCTTGCAAAATGAGCCCCAGCATTTT.

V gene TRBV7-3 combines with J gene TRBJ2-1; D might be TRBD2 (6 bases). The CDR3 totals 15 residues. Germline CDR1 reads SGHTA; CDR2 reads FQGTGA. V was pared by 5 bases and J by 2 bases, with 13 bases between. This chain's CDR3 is CASSRDSGAYNEQFF. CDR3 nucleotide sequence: TGTGCCAGCAGCCGAGACTCGGGAGCCTACAATGAGCAGTTCTTC.

CDR3 loop: CASSGWDRARGEQYF. As DNA, the CDR3 is TGTGCCAGCAGTGGGTGGGACAGGGCCCGAGGGGAGCAGTACTTC. V usage is TRBV28 and J usage is TRBJ2-7, with 9 bases matching TRBD1. Losses at the gene ends were 5 bases for V and 7 bases for J; bases not matched to a gene: 12. The CDR3 is made up of 15 amino acids. Per germline, CDR1 MDHEN and CDR2 SYDVKM. Together with reference TRBV28 and TRBJ2-7, the CDR3 gives the full variable domain: DVKVTQSSRYLVKRTGEKVFLECVQDMDHENMFWYRQDPGLGLRLIYFSYDVKMKEKGDIPEGYSVSREKKERFSLILESASTNQTSMYLCASSGWDRARGEQYFGPGTRLTVT.

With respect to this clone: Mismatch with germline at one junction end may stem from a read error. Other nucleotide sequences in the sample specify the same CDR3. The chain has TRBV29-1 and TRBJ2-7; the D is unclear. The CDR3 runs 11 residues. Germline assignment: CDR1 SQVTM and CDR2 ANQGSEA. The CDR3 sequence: CSVERSREQYF. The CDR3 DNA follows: TGCAGTGTTGAGAGGTCTCGGGAGCAGTACTTC.

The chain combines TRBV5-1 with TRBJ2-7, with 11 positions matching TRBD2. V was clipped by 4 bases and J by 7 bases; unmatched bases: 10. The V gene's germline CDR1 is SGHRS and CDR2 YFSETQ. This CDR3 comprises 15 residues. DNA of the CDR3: TGCGCCAGCAGCGAAACCACTAGCGGGAGCGGAGAGCAGTACTTC. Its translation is CASSETTSGSGEQYF. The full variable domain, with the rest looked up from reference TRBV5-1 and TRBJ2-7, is KAGVTQTPRYLIKTRGQQVTLSCSPISGHRSVSWYQQTPGQGLQFLFEYFSETQRNKGNFPGRFSGRQFSNSRSEMNVSTLELGDSALYLCASSETTSGSGEQYFGPGTRLTVT.

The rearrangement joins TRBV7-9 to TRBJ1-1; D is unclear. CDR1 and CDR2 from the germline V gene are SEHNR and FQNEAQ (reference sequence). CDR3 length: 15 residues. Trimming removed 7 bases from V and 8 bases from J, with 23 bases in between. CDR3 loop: CASNLERIEASEAFF. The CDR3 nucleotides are TGTGCCAGCAACCTAGAAAGAATCGAGGCTTCCGAAGCTTTCTTT. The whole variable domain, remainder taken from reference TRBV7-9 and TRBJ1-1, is DTGVSQNPRHKITKRGQNVTFRCDPISEHNRLYWYRQTLGQGPEFLTYFQNEAQLEKSRLLSDRFSAERPKGSFSTLEIQRTEQGDSAMYLCASNLERIEASEAFFGQGTRLTVV.

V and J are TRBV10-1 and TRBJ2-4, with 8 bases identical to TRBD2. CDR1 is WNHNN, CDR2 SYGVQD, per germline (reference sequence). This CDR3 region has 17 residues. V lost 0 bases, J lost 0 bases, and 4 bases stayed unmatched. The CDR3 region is CASSESRLAGAKNIQYF. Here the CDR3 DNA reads TGCGCCAGCAGTGAGTCGAGGCTAGCGGGAGCCAAAAACATTCAGTACTTC.

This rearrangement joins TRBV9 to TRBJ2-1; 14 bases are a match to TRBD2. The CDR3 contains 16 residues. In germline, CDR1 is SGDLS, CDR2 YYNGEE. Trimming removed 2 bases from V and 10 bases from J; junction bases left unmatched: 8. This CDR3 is CASSVQGTSGRGEQFF. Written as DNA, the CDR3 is TGTGCCAGCAGCGTCCAGGGGACTAGCGGGAGAGGGGAGCAGTTCTTC.

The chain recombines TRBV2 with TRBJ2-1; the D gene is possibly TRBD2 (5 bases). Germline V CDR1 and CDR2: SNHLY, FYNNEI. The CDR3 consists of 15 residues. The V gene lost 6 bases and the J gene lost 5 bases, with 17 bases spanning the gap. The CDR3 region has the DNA TGTGCCAGCAGCCTAATCGGGGTGTTCAACAATGAGCAGTTCTTC. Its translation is CASSLIGVFNNEQFF.

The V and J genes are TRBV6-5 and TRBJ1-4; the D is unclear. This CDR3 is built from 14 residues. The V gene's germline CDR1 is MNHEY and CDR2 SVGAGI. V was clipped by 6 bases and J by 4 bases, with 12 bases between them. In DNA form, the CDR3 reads TGTGCCAGCAGGCAGAGACGGGATAATGAAAAACTGTTTTTT. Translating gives CASRQRRDNEKLFF.

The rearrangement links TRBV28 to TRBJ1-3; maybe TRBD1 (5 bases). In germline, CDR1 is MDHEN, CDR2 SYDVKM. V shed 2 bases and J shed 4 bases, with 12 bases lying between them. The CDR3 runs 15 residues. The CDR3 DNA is TGTGCCAGCAGTTTACGCGGGACGGGGGGAAACACCATATATTTT. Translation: CASSLRGTGGNTIYF.

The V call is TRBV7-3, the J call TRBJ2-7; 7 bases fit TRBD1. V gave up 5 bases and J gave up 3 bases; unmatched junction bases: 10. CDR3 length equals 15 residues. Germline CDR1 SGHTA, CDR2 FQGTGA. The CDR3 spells CASSPQGIGYYEQYF. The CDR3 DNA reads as TGTGCCAGCAGCCCACAGGGGATAGGGTACTACGAGCAGTACTTC.

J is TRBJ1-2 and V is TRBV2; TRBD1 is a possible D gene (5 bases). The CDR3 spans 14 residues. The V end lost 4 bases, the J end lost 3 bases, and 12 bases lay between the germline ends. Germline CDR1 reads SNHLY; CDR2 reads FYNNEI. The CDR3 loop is CASSGLGLDYGYTF. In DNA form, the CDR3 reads TGTGCCAGCAGTGGTCTGGGGCTTGACTATGGCTACACCTTC.

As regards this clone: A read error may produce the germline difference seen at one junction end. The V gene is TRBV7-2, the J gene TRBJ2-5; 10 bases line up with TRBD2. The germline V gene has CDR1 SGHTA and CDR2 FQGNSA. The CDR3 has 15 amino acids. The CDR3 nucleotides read TGTGCCAGCAGCCTAGCGGGAGTGGTTCAAGAGACCCAGTACTTC. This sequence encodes CASSLAGVVQETQYF.

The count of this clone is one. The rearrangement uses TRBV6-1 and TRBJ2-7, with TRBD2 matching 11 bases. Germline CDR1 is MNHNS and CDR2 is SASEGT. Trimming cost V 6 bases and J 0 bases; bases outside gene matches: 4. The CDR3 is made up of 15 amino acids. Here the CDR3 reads CASSFTSGSSYEQYF. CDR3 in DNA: TGTGCCAGCAGCTTTACTAGCGGGAGCTCCTACGAGCAGTACTTC.

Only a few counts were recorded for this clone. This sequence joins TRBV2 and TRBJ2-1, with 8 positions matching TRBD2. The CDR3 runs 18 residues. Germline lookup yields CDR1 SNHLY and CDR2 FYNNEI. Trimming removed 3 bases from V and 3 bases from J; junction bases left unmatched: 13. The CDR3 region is CASSDLGIGTRDYNEQFF. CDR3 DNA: TGTGCCAGCAGTGATCTAGGAATAGGGACTAGGGACTACAATGAGCAGTTCTTC. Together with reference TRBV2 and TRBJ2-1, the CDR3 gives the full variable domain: EPEVTQTPSHQVTQMGQEVILRCVPISNHLYFYWYRQILGQKVEFLVSFYNNEISEKSEIFDDQFSVERPDGSNFTLKIRSTKLEDSAMYFCASSDLGIGTRDYNEQFFGPGTRLTVL.

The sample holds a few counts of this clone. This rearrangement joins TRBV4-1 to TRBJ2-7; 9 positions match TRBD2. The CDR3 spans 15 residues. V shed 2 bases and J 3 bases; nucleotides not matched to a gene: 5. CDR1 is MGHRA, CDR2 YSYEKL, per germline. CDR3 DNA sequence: TGCGCCAGCAGCCAACCTGGGACTAGCAACTACGAGCAGTACTTC. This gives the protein CASSQPGTSNYEQYF.

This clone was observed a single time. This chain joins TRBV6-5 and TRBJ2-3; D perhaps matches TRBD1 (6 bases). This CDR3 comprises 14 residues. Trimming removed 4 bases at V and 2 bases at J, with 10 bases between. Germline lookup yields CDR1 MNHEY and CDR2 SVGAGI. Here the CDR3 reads CASSSRQATDTQYF. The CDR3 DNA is TGTGCCAGCAGTTCCAGACAGGCCACAGATACGCAGTATTTT.

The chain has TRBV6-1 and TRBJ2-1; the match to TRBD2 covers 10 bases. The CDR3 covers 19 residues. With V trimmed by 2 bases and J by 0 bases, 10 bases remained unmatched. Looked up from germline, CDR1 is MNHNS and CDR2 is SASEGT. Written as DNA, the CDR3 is TGTGCCAGCAGTGAATATGCTAGCGGGAGCCCCGACTCCTACAATGAGCAGTTCTTC. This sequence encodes CASSEYASGSPDSYNEQFF.

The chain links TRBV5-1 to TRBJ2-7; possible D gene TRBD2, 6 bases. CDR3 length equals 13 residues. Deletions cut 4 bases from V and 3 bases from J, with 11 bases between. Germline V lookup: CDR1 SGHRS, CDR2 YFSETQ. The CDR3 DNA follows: TGCGCCAGCAGCCAGGGACTCCTCTACGAGCAGTACTTC. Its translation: CASSQGLLYEQYF.

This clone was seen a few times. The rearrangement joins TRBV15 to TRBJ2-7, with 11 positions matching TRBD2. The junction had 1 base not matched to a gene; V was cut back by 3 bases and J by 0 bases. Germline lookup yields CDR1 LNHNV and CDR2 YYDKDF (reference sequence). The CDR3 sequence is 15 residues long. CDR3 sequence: CATSRTSGDSYEQYF. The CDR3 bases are TGTGCCACCAGCAGGACTAGCGGGGACTCCTACGAGCAGTACTTC.

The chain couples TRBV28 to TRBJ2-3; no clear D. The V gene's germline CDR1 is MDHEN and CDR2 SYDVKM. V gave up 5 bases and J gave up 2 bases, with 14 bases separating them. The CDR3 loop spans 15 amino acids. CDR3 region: CASSPDLLATDTQYF. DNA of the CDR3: TGTGCCAGCAGTCCCGACTTGTTAGCCACAGATACGCAGTATTTT.

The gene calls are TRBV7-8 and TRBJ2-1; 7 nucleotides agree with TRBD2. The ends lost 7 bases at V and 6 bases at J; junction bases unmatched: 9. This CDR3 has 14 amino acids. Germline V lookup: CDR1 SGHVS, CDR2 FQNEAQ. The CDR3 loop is CASKRRTRINEQFF. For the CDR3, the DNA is TGTGCCAGCAAGCGGAGGACTAGGATCAATGAGCAGTTCTTC.

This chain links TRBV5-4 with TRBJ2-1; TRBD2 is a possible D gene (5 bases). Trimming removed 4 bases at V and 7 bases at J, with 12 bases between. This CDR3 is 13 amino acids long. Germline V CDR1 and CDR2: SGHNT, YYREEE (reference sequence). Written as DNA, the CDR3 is TGTGCCAGCAGCCCGGACTTTTCTAATGAGCAGTTCTTC. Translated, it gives CASSPDFSNEQFF.

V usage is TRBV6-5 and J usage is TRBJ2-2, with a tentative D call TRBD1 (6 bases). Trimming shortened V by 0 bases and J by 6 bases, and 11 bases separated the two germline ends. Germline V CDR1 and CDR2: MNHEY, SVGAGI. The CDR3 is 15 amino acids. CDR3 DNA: TGTGCCAGCAGTTACTCGACAGGAGAACCCGGGGAGCTGTTTTTT. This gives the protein CASSYSTGEPGELFF.

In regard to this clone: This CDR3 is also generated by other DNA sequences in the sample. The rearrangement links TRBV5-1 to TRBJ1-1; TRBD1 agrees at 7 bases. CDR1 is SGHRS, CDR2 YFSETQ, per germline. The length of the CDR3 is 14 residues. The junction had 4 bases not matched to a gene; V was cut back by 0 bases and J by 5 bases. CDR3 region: CASSLGQGYTEAFF. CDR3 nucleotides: TGCGCCAGCAGCTTGGGACAGGGATATACTGAAGCTTTCTTT.

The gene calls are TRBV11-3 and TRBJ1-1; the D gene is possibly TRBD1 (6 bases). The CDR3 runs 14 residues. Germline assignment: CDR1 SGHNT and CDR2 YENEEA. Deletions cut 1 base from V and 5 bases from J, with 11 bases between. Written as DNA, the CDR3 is TGTGCCAGCAGCTTAGGGCCGCAGGGGACTGAAGCTTTCTTT. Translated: CASSLGPQGTEAFF.

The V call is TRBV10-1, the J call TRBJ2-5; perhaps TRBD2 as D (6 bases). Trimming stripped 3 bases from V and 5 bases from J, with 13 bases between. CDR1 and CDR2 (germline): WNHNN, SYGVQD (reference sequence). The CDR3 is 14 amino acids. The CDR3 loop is CASSESRGVETQYF. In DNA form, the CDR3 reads TGCGCCAGCAGTGAAAGTCGCGGGGTTGAGACCCAGTACTTC.